The entry below gives a single T cell receptor beta chain sequence along with its context. The antigen is undetermined. This entry is derived from a study of shared clonotypes between healthy human individuals. Study-level background: The plates for each donor numbered three CD4 naive, three CD4 memory, two CD8 naive and one CD8 memory. Study-level points and caveats: Sampling covered blood only; tissue repertoires likely differ. Clonotype sharing across a few donors was observed for about 5.5% of naive CD4 clonotypes.

Naive CD8 cells comprised CD45RO-negative, CCR7-positively selected cells, excluding terminally differentiated effector memory CD45RA+ cells. Each of the donors was a healthy adult who was HIV-negative and had not had a recent acute infection or vaccination. V lost 3 bases and J 3 bases, leaving 12 bases between the germline ends. Germline loops: CDR1 LNHDA, CDR2 SQIVND (reference sequence). This CDR3 region has 14 residues. Sequencing used immunoSEQ multiplex PCR; TCRdb keeps in-frame clones, though not all of them. The sample includes millions of clones, more than 85% seen only once; the top ten take more than 1.5%.

Sequenced: naive CD8+ T cells from PBMCs. The V and J genes are TRBV19 and TRBJ2-7; possible D gene TRBD1, 6 bases. This receptor was identified in a man younger than 30 in good health. Some clones in this sample may be carry-over from other donors' samples. For the CDR3, the DNA is TGTGCCAGTAGTATGGAACAGGGTTACTACGAGCAGTACTTC. Its protein is CASSMEQGYYEQYF.